The 22 T cell receptor beta chains presented below share a single source sample, sequenced in a study of CXCR3-negative and CXCR3-positive naive CD8 T cells. Findings of the study overall: Comparison of naive cells showed more hydrophobic TRB CDR3s in CXCR3-positive than in CXCR3-negative naive cells.

The antigens for these receptors are not known. Preparation of TRB cDNA libraries relied on 5' RACE carrying UMI labels. TCRdb reanalyzed the 5' RACE reads, giving one entry per CDR3 protein sequence and no DNA. The sample table includes around 95,000 distinct CDR3 sequences. Sequenced sample: naive CXCR3+ CD8+ T cells from blood. Subset described: CD45RO-CCR7+CD27+CD95- naive CD8+ T cells expressing CXCR3 (TNR3+). Receptor source: a human donor in good health. Some clones in this sample may be carry-over from other donors' samples.

This sequence joins TRBV29-1 and TRBJ2-2; there is no DNA to check the TCRdb D call of TRBD1. The germline CDR1 and CDR2 sequences are SQVTM and ANQGSEA. The CDR3 runs to 14 residues. The CDR3 sequence is CSVVGQGRAGELFF.

J is TRBJ2-1 and V is TRBV6-2 or TRBV6-3; TCRdb's D gene call, TRBD2, goes unchecked for lack of DNA. Germline CDR1 MNHEY, CDR2 SVGEGT. This CDR3 has 20 amino acids. The CDR3 protein is CASSATYRLTSGSSYNEQFF.

The rearrangement joins TRBV7-9 to TRBJ2-1; TCRdb calls TRBD2, which cannot be checked without DNA. Germline V gene sequence: CDR1 SEHNR, CDR2 FQNEAQ (reference sequence). This CDR3 is built from 14 residues. CDR3 sequence reads: CASTGPSGGFEQFF. The entire variable domain, with the rest obtained from reference TRBV7-9 and TRBJ2-1, is as follows: DTGVSQNPRHKITKRGQNVTFRCDPISEHNRLYWYRQTLGQGPEFLTYFQNEAQLEKSRLLSDRFSAERPKGSFSTLEIQRTEQGDSAMYLCASTGPSGGFEQFFGPGTRLTVL.

The V and J genes are TRBV30 and TRBJ1-1; TCRdb lists TRBD1, though no DNA is available to test this call. CDR1 is GTSNPN, CDR2 SVGIG, per germline (reference sequence). This CDR3 has 11 residues. The CDR3 spells CAWSRGAEAFF.

The rearrangement uses TRBV29-1 and TRBJ2-7; TCRdb returns TRBD1, unconfirmable since there is no DNA. The germline V gene has CDR1 SQVTM and CDR2 ANQGSEA. This CDR3 has 11 residues. CDR3 amino acids: CSAWGGNEQYF.

This chain links TRBV4-3 with TRBJ2-7; there is no DNA to check the TCRdb D call of TRBD2. Germline lookup yields CDR1 LGHNA and CDR2 YSLEER. CDR3 length equals 16 residues. The CDR3 is CASSQEQRGGLVEQYF.

This chain connects TRBV3-1 to TRBJ2-7; TCRdb gives TRBD1 as the D gene, but with no DNA this cannot be confirmed. Germline V gene lookup returns CDR1 LGHDT and CDR2 YNNKEL (reference sequence). CDR3 size: 15 residues. The CDR3 loop reads CASSQAGEGPYGQYF.

The CDR3 here is CASSLPLTGIYHEEQYF. V usage is TRBV7-9 and J usage is TRBJ2-7; TCRdb's D call of TRBD1 is untestable without DNA. There are 17 residues in the CDR3. Germline V lookup: CDR1 SEHNR, CDR2 FQNEAQ (reference sequence).

The chain links TRBV28 to TRBJ2-7; TCRdb indicates TRBD1, and absent DNA this call remains unverified. The germline CDR1 and CDR2 sequences are MDHEN and SYDVKM. The CDR3 consists of 15 residues. The CDR3 reads CASSFEVGGTYEQYF.

V and J are TRBV9 and TRBJ2-5; TCRdb names TRBD1, which stays unverified in the absence of DNA. Germline V gene lookup returns CDR1 SGDLS and CDR2 YYNGEE. This CDR3 comprises 14 residues. The chain's CDR3 is CASSGTGYQETQYF.

The rearrangement joins TRBV9 to TRBJ2-7; the TRBD1 assignment by TCRdb is unverifiable without DNA. The CDR3 runs 15 residues. From germline, CDR1 is SGDLS and CDR2 YYNGEE. This CDR3 is CASSVDPGEDYEQYF.

The rearrangement uses TRBV29-1 and TRBJ1-2. The CDR3 extends over 13 amino acids. Germline V lookup: CDR1 SQVTM, CDR2 ANQGSEA. CDR3 in amino acids: CSVESDFNYGYTF. Drawing the rest from reference TRBV29-1 and TRBJ1-2, the complete variable domain is SAVISQKPSRDICQRGTSLTIQCQVDSQVTMMFWYRQQPGQSLTLIATANQGSEATYESGFVIDKFPISRPNLTFSTLTVSNMSPEDSSIYLCSVESDFNYGYTFGSGTRLTVV.

The chain links TRBV5-1 to TRBJ1-2; the TCRdb call, TRBD1, lacks DNA for checking. Germline V gene sequence: CDR1 SGHRS, CDR2 YFSETQ. This CDR3 contains 14 residues. The CDR3 sequence is CASSHTVSPVGYTF.

This chain links TRBV4-2 with TRBJ2-7; TCRdb reports TRBD2, a call that lacks DNA to check it against. Germline V gene lookup returns CDR1 LGHNA and CDR2 YNFKEQ. The CDR3 is 19 amino acids. The chain's CDR3 is CASSQDWVSGRYSSYEQYF.

CDR3 loop: CASSGQDNQPQHF. J is TRBJ1-5 and V is TRBV6-5; lacking DNA, the TRBD1 call made by TCRdb goes unchecked. The CDR3 runs 13 residues. Germline V gene sequence: CDR1 MNHEY, CDR2 SVGAGI.

The V call is TRBV14, the J call TRBJ2-2; as DNA is missing, the TRBD2 call by TCRdb cannot be tested. CDR1 and CDR2 (germline): SGHDN, FVKESK. The CDR3 is made up of 16 amino acids. CDR3 in amino acids: CASSLPAGRVTGELFF. Full variable domain (outside the CDR3, taken from reference TRBV14 and TRBJ2-2): EAGVTQFPSHSVIEKGQTVTLRCDPISGHDNLYWYRRVMGKEIKFLLHFVKESKQDESGMPNNRFLAERTGGTYSTLKVQPAELEDSGVYFCASSLPAGRVTGELFFGEGSRLTVL.

The chain recombines TRBV5-6 with TRBJ1-5. Germline values: CDR1 SGHDT, CDR2 YYEEEE. There are 14 residues in the CDR3. The CDR3 loop is CASSLVTSNQPQHF.

The rearrangement joins TRBV12-3 or TRBV12-4 to TRBJ2-7; absent DNA, TCRdb's TRBD2 call cannot be checked. The CDR3 covers 14 residues. CDR3 region: CASSFGGPSYEQYF.

V usage is TRBV29-1 and J usage is TRBJ1-2. The CDR3 is 13 amino acids. Germline CDR1 SQVTM, CDR2 ANQGSEA. CDR3 residues: CSAEGPRNYGYTF.

The rearrangement joins TRBV7-9 to TRBJ2-1; without DNA, the TCRdb call of TRBD1 cannot be checked. Germline values: CDR1 SEHNR, CDR2 FQNEAQ (reference sequence). The CDR3 has 16 amino acids. This CDR3 is CASSFSGTGRNNEQFF.

The rearrangement joins TRBV28 to TRBJ2-3; as DNA is missing, the TRBD2 call by TCRdb cannot be tested. Germline V gene data show CDR1 as MDHEN and CDR2 as SYDVKM. CDR3 length equals 13 residues. The CDR3 loop reads CASSNPGLDTQYF.

The rearrangement uses TRBV29-1 and TRBJ2-1; with no DNA, the TCRdb D assignment of TRBD1 cannot be verified. This CDR3 comprises 12 residues. Germline CDR1 and CDR2: SQVTM and ANQGSEA. CDR3 amino acids: CSMGAMLNEQFF.